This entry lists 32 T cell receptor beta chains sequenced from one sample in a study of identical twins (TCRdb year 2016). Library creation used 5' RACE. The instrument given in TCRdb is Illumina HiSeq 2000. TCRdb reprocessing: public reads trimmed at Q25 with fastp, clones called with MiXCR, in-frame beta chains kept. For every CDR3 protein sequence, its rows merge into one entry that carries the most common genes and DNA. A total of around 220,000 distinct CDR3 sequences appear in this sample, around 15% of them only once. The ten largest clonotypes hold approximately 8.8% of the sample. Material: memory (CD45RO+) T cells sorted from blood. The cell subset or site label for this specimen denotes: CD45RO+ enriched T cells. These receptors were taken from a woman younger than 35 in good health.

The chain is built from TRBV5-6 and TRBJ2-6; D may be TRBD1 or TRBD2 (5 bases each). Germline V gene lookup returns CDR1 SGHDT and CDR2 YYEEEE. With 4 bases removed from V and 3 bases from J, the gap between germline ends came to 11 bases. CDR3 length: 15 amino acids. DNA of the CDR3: TGTGCCAGCAGCCGAACAGGAGGTGGGGCCAACGTCCTGACTTTC. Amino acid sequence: CASSRTGGGANVLTF.

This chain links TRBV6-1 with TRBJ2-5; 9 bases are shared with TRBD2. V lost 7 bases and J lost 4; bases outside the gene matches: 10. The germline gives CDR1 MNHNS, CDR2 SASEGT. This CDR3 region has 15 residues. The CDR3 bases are TGTGCCAGCAAAGCCGGGACTAGCAACGGAGAGACCCAGTACTTC. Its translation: CASKAGTSNGETQYF.

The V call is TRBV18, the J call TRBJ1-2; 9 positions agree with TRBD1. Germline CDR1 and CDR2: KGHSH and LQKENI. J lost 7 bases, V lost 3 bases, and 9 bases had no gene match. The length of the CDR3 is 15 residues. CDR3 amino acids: CASSPSNPGQGGYTF. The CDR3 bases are TGTGCCAGCTCACCGTCGAACCCGGGACAGGGTGGCTACACCTTC.

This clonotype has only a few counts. In DNA form, the CDR3 reads TGCGCCAGCCGGAGATCAGCGGGGGGCACAGATACGCAGTATTTT. As protein: CASRRSAGGTDTQYF. This sequence joins TRBV5-1 and TRBJ2-3, with 8 bases lining up with TRBD2. CDR3 length: 15 residues. V lost 7 bases, J lost 1 base, and 8 bases stayed unmatched. Germline V gene data show CDR1 as SGHRS and CDR2 as YFSETQ.

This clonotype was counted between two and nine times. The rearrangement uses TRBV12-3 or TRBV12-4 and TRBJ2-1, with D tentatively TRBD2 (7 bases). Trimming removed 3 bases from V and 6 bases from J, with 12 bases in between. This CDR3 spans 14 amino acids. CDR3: CASSFRGGSNEQFF. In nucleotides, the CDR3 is TGTGCCAGCAGTTTTAGGGGGGGTTCCAATGAGCAGTTCTTC.

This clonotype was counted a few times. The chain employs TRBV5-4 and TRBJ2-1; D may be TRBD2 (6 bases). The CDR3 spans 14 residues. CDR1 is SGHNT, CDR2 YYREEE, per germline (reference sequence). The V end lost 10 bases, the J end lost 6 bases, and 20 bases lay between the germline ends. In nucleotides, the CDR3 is TGTGCCGGGAAAACGGGACTTCTCGGCAATGAGCAGTTCTTC. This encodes CAGKTGLLGNEQFF.

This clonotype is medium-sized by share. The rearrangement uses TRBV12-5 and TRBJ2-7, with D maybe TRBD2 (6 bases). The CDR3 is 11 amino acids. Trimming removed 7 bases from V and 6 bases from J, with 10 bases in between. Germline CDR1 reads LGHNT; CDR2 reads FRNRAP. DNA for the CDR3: TGTGCTAGTGTTTGGAGGGGCGAGCAGTACTTC. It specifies CASVWRGEQYF. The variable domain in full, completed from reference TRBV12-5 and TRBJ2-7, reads DARVTQTPRHKVTEMGQEVTMRCQPILGHNTVFWYRQTMMQGLELLAYFRNRAPLDDSGMPKDRFSAEMPDATLATLKIQPSEPRDSAVYFCASVWRGEQYFGPGTRLTVT.

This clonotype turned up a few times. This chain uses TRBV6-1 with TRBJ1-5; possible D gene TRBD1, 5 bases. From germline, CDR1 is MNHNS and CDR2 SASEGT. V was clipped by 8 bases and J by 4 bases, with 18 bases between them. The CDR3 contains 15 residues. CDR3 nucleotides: TGTGCCAGCCAACCGGCAGGGCTAGGGAATCAGCCCCAGCATTTT. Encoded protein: CASQPAGLGNQPQHF.

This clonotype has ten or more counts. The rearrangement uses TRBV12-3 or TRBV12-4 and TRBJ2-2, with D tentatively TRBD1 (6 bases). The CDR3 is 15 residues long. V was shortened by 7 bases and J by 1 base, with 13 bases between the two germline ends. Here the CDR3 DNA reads TGTGCCAGCAAAATCGGGACACGGAACACCGGGGAGCTGTTTTTT. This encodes CASKIGTRNTGELFF.

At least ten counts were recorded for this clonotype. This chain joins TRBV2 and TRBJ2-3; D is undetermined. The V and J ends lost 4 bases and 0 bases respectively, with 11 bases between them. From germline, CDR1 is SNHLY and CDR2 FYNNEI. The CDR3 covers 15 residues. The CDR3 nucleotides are TGTGCCAGCAGTGGAGACTGGTTGAGCACAGATACGCAGTATTTT. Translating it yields CASSGDWLSTDTQYF. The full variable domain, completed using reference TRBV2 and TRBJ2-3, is EPEVTQTPSHQVTQMGQEVILRCVPISNHLYFYWYRQILGQKVEFLVSFYNNEISEKSEIFDDQFSVERPDGSNFTLKIRSTKLEDSAMYFCASSGDWLSTDTQYFGPGTRLTVL.

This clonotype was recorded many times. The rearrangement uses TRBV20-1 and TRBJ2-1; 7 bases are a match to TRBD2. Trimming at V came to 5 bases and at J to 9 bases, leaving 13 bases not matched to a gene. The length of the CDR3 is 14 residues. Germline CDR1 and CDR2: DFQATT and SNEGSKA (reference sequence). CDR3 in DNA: TGCAGTGCTCATAGGACTAGTAGGGGAGGTGAGCAGTTCTTC. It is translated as CSAHRTSRGGEQFF.

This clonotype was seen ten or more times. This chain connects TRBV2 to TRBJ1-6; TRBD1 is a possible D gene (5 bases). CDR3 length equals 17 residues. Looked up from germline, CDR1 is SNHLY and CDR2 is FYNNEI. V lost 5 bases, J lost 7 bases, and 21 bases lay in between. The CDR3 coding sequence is TGTGCCAGCAGTTCCGGGACTCCGCTTATGGGGAATTCACCCCTCCACTTT. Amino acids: CASSSGTPLMGNSPLHF.

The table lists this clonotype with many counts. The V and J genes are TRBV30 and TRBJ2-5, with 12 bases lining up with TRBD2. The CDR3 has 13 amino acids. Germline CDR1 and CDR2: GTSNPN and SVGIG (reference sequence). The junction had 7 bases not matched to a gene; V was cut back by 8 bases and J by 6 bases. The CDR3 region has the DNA TGTGCCCGGACTAGCGGGATGGGAAAGACCCAGTACTTC. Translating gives CARTSGMGKTQYF.

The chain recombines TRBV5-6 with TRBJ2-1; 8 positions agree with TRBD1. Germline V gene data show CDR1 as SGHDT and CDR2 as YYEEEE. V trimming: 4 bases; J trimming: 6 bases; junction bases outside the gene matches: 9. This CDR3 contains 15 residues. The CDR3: CASSPRDRRTNEQFF. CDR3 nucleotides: TGTGCCAGCAGCCCCCGGGACAGGCGAACCAATGAGCAGTTCTTC.

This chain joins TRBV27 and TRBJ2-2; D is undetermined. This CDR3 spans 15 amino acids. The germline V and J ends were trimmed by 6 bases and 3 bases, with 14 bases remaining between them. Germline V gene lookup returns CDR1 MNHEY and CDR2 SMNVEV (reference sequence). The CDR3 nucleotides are TGTGCCAGCAGGAGAATGGCAGGAGACACCGGGGAGCTGTTTTTT. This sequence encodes CASRRMAGDTGELFF.

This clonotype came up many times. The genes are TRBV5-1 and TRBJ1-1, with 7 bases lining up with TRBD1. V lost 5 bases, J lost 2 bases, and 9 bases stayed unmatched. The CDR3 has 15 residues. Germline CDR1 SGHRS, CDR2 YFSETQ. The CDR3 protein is CASRNPTGPNTEAFF. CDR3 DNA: TGCGCCAGCAGGAATCCGACAGGGCCCAACACTGAAGCTTTCTTT.

The CDR3 DNA reads TGTGCCATCAGTGAGTCGGCAGGCGCTTTTGGTACGCAGTATTTT. Translation: CAISESAGAFGTQYF. The chain carries TRBV10-3 and TRBJ2-3, with unresolved D. The CDR3 totals 15 residues. V dropped 0 bases and J dropped 8 bases, with 15 bases sitting between them. The germline V gene encodes CDR1 ENHRY and CDR2 SYGVKD.

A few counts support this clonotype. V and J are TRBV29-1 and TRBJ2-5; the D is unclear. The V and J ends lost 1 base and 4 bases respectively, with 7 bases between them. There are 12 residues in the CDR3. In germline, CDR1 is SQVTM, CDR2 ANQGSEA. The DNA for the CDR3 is TGCAGCGTTGAAGGACTTGGAGAGACCCAGTACTTC. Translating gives CSVEGLGETQYF.

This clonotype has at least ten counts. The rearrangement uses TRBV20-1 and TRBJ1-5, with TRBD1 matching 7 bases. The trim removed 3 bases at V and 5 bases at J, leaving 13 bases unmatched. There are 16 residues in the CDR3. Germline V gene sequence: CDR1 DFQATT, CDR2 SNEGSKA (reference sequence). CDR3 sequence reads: CSASQGVGTIHQPQHF. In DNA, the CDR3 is TGCAGTGCTAGCCAGGGGGTGGGCACGATTCATCAGCCCCAGCATTTT.

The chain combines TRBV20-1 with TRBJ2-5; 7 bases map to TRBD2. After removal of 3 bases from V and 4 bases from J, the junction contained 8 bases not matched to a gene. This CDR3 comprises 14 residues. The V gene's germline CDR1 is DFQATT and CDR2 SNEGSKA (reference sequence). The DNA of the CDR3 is TGCAGTGCTAGCGAGGGAGGGCCGGGAGAGACCCAGTACTTC. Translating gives CSASEGGPGETQYF.

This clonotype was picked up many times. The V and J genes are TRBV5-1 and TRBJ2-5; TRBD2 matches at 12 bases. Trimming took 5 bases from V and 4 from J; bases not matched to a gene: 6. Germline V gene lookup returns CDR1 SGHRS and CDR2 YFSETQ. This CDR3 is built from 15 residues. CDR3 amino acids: CASRRLAGELETQYF. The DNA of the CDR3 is TGCGCCAGCAGGAGACTAGCGGGAGAACTAGAGACCCAGTACTTC. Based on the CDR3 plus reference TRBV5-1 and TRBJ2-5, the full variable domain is KAGVTQTPRYLIKTRGQQVTLSCSPISGHRSVSWYQQTPGQGLQFLFEYFSETQRNKGNFPGRFSGRQFSNSRSEMNVSTLELGDSALYLCASRRLAGELETQYFGPGTRLLVL.

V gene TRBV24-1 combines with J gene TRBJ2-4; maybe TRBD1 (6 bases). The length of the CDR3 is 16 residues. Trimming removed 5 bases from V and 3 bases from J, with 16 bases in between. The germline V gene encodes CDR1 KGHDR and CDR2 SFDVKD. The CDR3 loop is CATSGWQGLDKNIQYF. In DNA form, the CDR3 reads TGTGCCACCAGTGGGTGGCAGGGGCTTGACAAAAACATTCAGTACTTC.

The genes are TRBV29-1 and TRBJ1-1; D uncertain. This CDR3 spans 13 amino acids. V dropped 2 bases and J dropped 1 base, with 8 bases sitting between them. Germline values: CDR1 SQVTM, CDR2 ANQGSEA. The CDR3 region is CSVERPRNTEAFF. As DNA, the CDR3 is TGCAGCGTTGAAAGGCCGCGGAACACTGAAGCTTTCTTT.

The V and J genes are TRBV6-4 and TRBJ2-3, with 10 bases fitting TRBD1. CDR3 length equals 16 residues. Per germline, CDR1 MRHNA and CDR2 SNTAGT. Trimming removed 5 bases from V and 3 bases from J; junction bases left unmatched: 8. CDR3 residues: CASSPTGTGETDTQYF. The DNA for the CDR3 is TGTGCCAGCAGTCCCACCGGGACAGGGGAGACAGATACGCAGTATTTT.

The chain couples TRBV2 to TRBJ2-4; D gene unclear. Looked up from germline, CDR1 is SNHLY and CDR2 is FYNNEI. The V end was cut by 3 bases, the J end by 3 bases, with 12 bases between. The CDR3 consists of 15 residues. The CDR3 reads CASSEILVGKNIQYF. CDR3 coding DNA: TGTGCCAGCAGTGAGATCCTTGTCGGCAAAAACATTCAGTACTTC.

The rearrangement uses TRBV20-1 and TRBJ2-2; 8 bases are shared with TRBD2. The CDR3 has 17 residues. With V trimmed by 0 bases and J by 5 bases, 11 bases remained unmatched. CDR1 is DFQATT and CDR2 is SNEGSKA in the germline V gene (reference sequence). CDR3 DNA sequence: TGCAGTGCTAGAGAGGCAGCGGGAGCGCTCGGTACCGGGGAGCTGTTTTTT. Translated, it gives CSAREAAGALGTGELFF.

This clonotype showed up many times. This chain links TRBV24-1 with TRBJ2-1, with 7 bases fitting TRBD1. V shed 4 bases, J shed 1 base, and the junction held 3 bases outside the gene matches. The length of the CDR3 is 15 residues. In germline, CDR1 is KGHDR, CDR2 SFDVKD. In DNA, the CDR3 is TGTGCCACCAGTGAATCACAGGGGTCCTACAATGAGCAGTTCTTC. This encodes CATSESQGSYNEQFF.

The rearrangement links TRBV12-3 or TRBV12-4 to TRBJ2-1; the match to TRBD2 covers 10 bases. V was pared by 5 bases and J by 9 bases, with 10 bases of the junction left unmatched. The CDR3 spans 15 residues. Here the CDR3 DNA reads TGTGCCAGCAGTGTAAGTCTAGCGGGAGTGGTTGAGCAGTTCTTC. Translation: CASSVSLAGVVEQFF.

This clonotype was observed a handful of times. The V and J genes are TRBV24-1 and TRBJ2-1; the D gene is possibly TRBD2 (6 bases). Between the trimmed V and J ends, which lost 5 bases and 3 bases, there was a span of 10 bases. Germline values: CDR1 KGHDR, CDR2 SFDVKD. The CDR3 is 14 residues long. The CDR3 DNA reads TGTGCCACCAGTGCGGGAGCGGGCTACAATGAGCAGTTCTTC. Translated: CATSAGAGYNEQFF.

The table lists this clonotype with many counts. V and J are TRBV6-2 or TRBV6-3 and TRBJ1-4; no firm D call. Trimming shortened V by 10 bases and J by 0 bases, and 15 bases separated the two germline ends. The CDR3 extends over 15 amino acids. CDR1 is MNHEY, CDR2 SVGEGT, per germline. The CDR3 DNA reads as TGTGCCACGCGAGACGGTTTTTCAACTAATGAAAAACTGTTTTTT. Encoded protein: CATRDGFSTNEKLFF.

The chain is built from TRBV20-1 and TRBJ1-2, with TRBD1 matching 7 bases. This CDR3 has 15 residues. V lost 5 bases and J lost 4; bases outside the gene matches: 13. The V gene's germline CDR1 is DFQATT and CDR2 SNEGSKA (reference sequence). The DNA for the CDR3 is TGCAGTGCTGGAGGATCGGGACAGACTCTCTATGGCTACACCTTC. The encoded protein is CSAGGSGQTLYGYTF.

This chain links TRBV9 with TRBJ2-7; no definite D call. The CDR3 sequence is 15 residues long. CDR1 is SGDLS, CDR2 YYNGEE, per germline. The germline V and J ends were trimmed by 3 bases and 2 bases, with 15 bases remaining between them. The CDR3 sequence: CASSGGRVSAYEQYF. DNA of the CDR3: TGTGCCAGCAGCGGAGGACGAGTGTCGGCCTACGAGCAGTACTTC.